Included here is one TCR beta chain sequence, with context. Only in-frame clones appear in the TCRdb table, and some are missing; sequencing was by immunoSEQ multiplex PCR. The sample has some 250,000 clones, more than 75% seen once. Germline CDR1 reads LGHNA; CDR2 reads YSLEER. V lost 6 bases, J lost 6 bases, and 16 bases stayed unmatched. This CDR3 region has 16 residues. This entry is derived from a study of blood T cell repertoires in COVID-19. The TCR was taken from a middle-aged woman who had recovered from COVID-19. Sequencing was performed on peripheral blood. The rearrangement joins TRBV4-3 to TRBJ1-2, with TRBD1 identical over 7 bases. In DNA, the CDR3 is TGCGCCAGCAGTCGCATTCTTGAGGACAGGCGCGATGGCTACACCTTC. Its protein is CASSRILEDRRDGYTF.